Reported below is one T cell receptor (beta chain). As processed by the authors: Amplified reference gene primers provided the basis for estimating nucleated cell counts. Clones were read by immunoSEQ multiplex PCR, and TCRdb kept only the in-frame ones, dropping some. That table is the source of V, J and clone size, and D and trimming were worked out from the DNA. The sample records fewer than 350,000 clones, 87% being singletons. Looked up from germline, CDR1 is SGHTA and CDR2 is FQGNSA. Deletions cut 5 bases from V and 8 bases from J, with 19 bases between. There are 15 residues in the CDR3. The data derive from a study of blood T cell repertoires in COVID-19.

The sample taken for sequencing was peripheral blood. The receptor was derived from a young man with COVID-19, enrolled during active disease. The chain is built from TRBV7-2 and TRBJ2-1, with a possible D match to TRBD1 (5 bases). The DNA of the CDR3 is TGTGCCAGCAGCATTGACAGACCCGCGTCGGATGAGCAGTTCTTC. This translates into CASSIDRPASDEQFF.